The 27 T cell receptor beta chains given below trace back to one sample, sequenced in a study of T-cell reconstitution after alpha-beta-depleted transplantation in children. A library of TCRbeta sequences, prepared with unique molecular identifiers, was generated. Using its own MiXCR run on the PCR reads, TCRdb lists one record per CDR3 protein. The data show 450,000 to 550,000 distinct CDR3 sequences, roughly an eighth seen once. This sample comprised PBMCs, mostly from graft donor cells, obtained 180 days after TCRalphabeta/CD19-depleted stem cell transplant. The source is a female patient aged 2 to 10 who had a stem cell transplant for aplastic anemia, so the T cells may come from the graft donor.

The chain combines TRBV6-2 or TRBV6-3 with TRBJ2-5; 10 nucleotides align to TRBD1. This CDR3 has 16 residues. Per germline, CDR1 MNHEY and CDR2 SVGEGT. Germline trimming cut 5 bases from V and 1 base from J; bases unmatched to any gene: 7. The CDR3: CASSTGTGVFQETQYF. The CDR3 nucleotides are TGTGCCAGCAGTACCGGGACAGGGGTCTTCCAAGAGACCCAGTACTTC.

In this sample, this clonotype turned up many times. This CDR3 is CASSLAGGLDEQFF. CDR3 DNA sequence: TGCGCCAGCAGCTTGGCGGGAGGCTTGGATGAGCAGTTCTTC. V and J are TRBV5-1 and TRBJ2-1, with 7 bases identical to TRBD2. Trimming cost V 0 bases and J 8 bases; bases outside gene matches: 5. The CDR3 sequence is 14 residues long. Germline V gene lookup returns CDR1 SGHRS and CDR2 YFSETQ.

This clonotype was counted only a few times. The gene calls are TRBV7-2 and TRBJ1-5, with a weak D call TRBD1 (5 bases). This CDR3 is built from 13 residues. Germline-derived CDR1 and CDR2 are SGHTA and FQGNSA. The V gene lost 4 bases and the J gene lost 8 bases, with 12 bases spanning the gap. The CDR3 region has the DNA TGTGCCAGCAGCTCGGGACGCCGTGAGCCCCAGCATTTT. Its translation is CASSSGRREPQHF.

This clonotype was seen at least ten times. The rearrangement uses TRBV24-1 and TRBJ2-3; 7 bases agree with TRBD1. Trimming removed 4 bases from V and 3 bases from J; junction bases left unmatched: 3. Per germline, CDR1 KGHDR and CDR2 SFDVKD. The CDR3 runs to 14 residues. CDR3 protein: CATSDPGQTDTQYF. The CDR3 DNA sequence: TGTGCCACCAGTGACCCGGGACAGACAGATACGCAGTATTTT.

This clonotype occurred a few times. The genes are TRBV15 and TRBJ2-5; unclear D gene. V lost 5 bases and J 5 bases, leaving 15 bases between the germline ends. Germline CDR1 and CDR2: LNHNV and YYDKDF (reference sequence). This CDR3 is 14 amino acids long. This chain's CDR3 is CATSVGNSRETQYF. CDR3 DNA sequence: TGTGCCACCAGCGTCGGAAATAGCAGGGAGACCCAGTACTTC.

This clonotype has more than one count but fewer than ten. This CDR3 is CASSLEGGDRGQETQYF. The CDR3 coding sequence is TGTGCCAGCAGCTTAGAAGGTGGCGACAGGGGACAAGAGACCCAGTACTTC. The chain joins TRBV11-2 to TRBJ2-5, with 8 bases that match TRBD1. Looked up from germline, CDR1 is SGHAT and CDR2 is FQNNGV. This CDR3 region has 17 residues. The J segment lost 2 bases and the V segment lost 0 bases, leaving 8 bases of the junction unmatched.

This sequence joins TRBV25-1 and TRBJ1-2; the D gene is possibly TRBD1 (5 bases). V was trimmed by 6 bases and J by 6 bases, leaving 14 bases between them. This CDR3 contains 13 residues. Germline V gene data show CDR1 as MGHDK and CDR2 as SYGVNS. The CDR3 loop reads CASRGPARDGYTF. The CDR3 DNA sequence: TGTGCCAGCAGGGGACCGGCAAGGGATGGCTACACCTTC.

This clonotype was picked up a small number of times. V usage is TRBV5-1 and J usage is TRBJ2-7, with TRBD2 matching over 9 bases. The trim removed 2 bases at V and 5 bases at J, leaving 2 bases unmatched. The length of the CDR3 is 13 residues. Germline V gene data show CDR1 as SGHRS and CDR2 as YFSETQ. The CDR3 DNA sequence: TGCGCCAGCAGCTTAGAGCGGGAGGACGAGCAGTACTTC. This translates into CASSLEREDEQYF.

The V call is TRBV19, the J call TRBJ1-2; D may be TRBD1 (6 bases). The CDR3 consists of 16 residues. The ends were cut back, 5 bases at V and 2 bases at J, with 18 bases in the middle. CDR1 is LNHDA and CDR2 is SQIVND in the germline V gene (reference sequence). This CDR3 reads CASSPDLTGRNYGYTF. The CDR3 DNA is TGTGCCAGTAGTCCAGACCTTACAGGGAGGAACTATGGCTACACCTTC.

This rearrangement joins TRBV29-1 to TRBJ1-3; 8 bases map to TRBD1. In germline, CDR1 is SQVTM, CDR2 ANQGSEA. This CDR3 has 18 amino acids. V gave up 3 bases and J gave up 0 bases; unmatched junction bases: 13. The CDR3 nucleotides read TGCAGCGTTGAGGGCGTCCCGGGACAGGCCCGCTCTGGAAACACCATATATTTT. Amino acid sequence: CSVEGVPGQARSGNTIYF. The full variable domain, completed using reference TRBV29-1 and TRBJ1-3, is SAVISQKPSRDICQRGTSLTIQCQVDSQVTMMFWYRQQPGQSLTLIATANQGSEATYESGFVIDKFPISRPNLTFSTLTVSNMSPEDSSIYLCSVEGVPGQARSGNTIYFGEGSWLTVV.

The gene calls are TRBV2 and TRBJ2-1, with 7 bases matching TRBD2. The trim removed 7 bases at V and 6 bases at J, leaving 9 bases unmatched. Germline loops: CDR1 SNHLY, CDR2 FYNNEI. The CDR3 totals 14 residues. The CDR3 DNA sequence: TGTGCCAGCATTCTGGGCGGGAGTACCAATGAGCAGTTCTTC. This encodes CASILGGSTNEQFF.

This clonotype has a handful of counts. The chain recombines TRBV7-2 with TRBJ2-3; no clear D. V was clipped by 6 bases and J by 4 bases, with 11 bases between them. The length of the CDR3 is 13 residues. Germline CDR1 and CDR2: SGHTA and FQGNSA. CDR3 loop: CASSPVSPDTQYF. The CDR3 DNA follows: TGTGCCAGCAGTCCCGTTTCCCCAGATACGCAGTATTTT.

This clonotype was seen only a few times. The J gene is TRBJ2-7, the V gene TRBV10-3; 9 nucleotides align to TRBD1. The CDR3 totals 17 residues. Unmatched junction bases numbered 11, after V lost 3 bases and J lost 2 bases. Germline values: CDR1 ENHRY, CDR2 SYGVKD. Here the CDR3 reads CAISDPSGDRVTYEQYF. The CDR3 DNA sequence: TGTGCCATCAGTGACCCGAGTGGGGACAGGGTAACCTACGAGCAGTACTTC.

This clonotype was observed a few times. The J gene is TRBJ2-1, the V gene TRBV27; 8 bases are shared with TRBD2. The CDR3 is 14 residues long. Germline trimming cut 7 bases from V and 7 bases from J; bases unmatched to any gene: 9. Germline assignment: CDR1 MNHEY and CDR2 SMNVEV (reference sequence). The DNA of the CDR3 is TGTGCCAGCATAGGGCGGGAGGTCCATAATGAGCAGTTCTTC. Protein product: CASIGREVHNEQFF.

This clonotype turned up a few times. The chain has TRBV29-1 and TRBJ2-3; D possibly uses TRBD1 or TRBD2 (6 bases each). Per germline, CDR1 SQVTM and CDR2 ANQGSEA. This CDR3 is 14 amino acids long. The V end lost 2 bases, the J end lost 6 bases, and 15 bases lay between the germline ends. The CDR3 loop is CSVEFRGLEDTQYF. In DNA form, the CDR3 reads TGCAGCGTTGAATTCAGGGGACTTGAGGATACGCAGTATTTT.

The CDR3 region has the DNA TGTGCCACCAGCAGAGATCGCCGGACGTGGCCCGTTGAGCAGTTCTTC. It translates to CATSRDRRTWPVEQFF. This chain joins TRBV15 and TRBJ2-1, with D uncertain. The CDR3 length is 16 residues. Trimming took off 0 bases at V and 9 bases at J, with 18 bases between the two ends. Germline V gene lookup returns CDR1 LNHNV and CDR2 YYDKDF (reference sequence). The entire variable domain, with the rest obtained from reference TRBV15 and TRBJ2-1, is as follows: DAMVIQNPRYQVTQFGKPVTLSCSQTLNHNVMYWYQQKSSQAPKLLFHYYDKDFNNEADTPDNFQSRRPNTSFCFLDIRSPGLGDTAMYLCATSRDRRTWPVEQFFGPGTRLTVL.

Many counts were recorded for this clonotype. The CDR3 bases are TGTGCCAGCAGCTTAGAGAGGCCTGAAGCTTTCTTT. Its translation is CASSLERPEAFF. The rearrangement uses TRBV7-9 and TRBJ1-1, with unresolved D. The germline V gene has CDR1 SEHNR and CDR2 FQNEAQ (reference sequence). The CDR3 is 12 residues long. Trimming pared 1 base from V and 6 bases from J, leaving 6 bases between.

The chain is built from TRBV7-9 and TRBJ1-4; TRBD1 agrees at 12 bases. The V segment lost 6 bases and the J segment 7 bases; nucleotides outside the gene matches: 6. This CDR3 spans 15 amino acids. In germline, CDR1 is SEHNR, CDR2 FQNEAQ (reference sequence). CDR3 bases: TGTGCCAGCAGGGCCGGGACAGGGGGCGTTGAAAAACTGTTTTTT. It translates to CASRAGTGGVEKLFF.

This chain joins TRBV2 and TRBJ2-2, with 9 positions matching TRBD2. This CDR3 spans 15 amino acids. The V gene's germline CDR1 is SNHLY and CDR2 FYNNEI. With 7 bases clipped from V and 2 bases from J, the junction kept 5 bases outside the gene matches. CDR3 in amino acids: CASKETSGNTGELFF. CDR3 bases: TGTGCCAGCAAAGAGACTAGCGGAAACACCGGGGAGCTGTTTTTT.

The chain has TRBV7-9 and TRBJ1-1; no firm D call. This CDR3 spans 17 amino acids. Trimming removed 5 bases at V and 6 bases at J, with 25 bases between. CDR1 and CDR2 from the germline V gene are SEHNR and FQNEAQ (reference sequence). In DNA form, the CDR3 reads TGTGCCAGCAGCCCTGCTGGCCGATCAGGCCCGAGGGCTGAAGCTTTCTTT. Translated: CASSPAGRSGPRAEAFF.

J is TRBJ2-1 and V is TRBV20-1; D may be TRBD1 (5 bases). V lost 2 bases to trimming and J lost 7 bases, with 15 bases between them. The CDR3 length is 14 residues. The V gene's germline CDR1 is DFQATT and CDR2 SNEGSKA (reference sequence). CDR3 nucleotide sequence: TGCAGTGCTAGACGGGTAGGGGCTGGGAATGAGCAGTTCTTC. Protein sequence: CSARRVGAGNEQFF.

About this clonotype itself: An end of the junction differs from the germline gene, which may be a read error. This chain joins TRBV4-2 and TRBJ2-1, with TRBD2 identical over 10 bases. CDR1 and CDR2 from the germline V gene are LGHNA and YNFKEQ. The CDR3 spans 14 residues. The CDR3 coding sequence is TGTGCCGGCAGCCAACCTAGCGGGAGTGGTGAGCAGTTCTTC. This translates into CAGSQPSGSGEQFF.

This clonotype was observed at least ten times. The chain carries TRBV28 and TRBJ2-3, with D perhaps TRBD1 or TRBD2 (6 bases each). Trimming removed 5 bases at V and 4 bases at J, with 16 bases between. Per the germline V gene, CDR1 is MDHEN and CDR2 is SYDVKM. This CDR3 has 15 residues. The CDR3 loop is CASSQQGRRADTQYF. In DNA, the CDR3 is TGTGCCAGCAGTCAACAGGGTAGGAGGGCAGATACGCAGTATTTT.

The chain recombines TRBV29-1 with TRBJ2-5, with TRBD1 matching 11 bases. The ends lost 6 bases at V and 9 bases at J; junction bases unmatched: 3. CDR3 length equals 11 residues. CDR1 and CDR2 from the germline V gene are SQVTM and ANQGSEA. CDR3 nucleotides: TGCAGCGTGGGGGACAGGGGGGCCCAGTACTTC. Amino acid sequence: CSVGDRGAQYF.

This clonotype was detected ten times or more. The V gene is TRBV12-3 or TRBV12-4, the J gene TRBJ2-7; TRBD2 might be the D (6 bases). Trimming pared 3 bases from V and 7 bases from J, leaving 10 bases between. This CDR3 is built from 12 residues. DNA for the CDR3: TGTGCCAGCAGTTTCGCGGCGGGGGAGCAGTACGTC. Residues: CASSFAAGEQYV.

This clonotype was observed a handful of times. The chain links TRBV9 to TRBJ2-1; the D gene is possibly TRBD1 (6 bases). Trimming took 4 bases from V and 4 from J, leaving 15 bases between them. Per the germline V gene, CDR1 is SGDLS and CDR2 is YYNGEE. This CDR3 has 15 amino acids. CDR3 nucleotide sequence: TGTGCCAGCAGCCCTCGGATCGACAGGTACAATGAGCAGTTCTTC. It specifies CASSPRIDRYNEQFF. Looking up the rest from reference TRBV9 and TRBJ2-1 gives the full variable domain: DSGVTQTPKHLITATGQRVTLRCSPRSGDLSVYWYQQSLDQGLQFLIQYYNGEERAKGNILERFSAQQFPDLHSELNLSSLELGDSALYFCASSPRIDRYNEQFFGPGTRLTVL.

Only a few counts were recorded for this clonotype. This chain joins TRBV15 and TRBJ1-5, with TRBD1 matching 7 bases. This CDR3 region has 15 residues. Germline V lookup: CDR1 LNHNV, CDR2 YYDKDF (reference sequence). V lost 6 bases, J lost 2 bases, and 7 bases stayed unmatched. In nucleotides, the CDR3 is TGTGCCACCAGAAGGAGGGGGCCGGGCAATCAGCCCCAGCATTTT. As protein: CATRRRGPGNQPQHF.